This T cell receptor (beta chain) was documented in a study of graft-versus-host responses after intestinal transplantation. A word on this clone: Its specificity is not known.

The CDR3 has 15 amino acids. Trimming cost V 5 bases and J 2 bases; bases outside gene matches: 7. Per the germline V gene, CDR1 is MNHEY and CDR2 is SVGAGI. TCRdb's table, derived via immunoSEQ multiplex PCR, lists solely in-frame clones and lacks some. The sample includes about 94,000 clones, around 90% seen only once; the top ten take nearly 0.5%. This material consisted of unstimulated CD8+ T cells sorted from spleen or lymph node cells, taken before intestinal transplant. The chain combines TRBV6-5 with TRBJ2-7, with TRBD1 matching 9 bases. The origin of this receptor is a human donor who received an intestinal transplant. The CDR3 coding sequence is TGTGCCAGCAGTACATCCGGGACAGGGACCTACGAGCAGTACTTC. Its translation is CASSTSGTGTYEQYF.